These T cell receptor beta chains were read from a single sample in a study of blood T cell repertoires in COVID-19. Generated by immunoSEQ multiplex PCR, the TCRdb table keeps only in-frame clones and is missing some. Among around 180,000 clones listed, approximately 79% were seen once. Sequencing was carried out using peripheral blood. These receptors were taken from a woman aged 80 or over with acute or convalescent COVID-19. CDR3s include the opening cysteine and the closing phenylalanine or tryptophan. The D gene is left open where the match is weak. Size values are once, few and many counts, or a class for expanded clones, and some rows have none.

j_call | cdr3_length | v_call | clone_size | d_call | cdr3_aa | cdr3_nt
TRBJ2-7 | 14 | TRBV11-2 | NA | TRBD1 | CASSLGQGPHEQYF | TGTGCCAGCAGCTTGGGACAGGGGCCCCACGAGCAGTACTTC
TRBJ2-1 | 15 | TRBV7-2 | NA | NA | CASSLTISVYNEQFF | TGTGCCAGCAGCTTAACGATTAGCGTATACAATGAGCAGTTCTTC
TRBJ2-2 | 13 | TRBV10-3 | NA | NA | CAIKDRETGELFF | TGTGCCATCAAAGACCGGGAAACCGGGGAGCTGTTTTTT
TRBJ2-1 | 12 | TRBV4-1 | NA | NA | CASSQDLYEQFF | TGCGCCAGCAGCCAAGATCTCTATGAGCAGTTCTTC
TRBJ2-1 | 13 | TRBV5-1 | few | TRBD1 | CASSLGAGGEQFF | TGCGCCAGCAGCTTGGGGGCAGGGGGTGAGCAGTTCTTC
TRBJ2-1 | 15 | TRBV11-3 | NA | TRBD2 | CASSLGAGGPDEQFF | TGTGCCAGCAGCTTAGGAGCGGGAGGTCCCGATGAGCAGTTCTTC
TRBJ2-5 | 14 | TRBV27 | NA | NA | CASSPRDWQETQYF | TGTGCCAGCAGTCCCCGGGACTGGCAAGAGACCCAGTACTTC
TRBJ1-4 | 13 | TRBV29-1 | NA | TRBD1 | CSVVQGGHEKLFF | TGCAGCGTCGTACAGGGGGGGCATGAAAAACTGTTTTTT
TRBJ2-3 | 15 | TRBV5-1 | NA | NA | CASSLSQGFGDTQYF | TGCGCCAGCAGCTTGTCGCAGGGCTTTGGGGATACGCAGTATTTT
TRBJ2-1 | 15 | TRBV5-1 | few | TRBD2 | CASSLGLAGAGEQFF | TGCGCCAGCAGCTTGGGCCTAGCGGGAGCGGGTGAGCAGTTCTTC
TRBJ1-4 | 13 | TRBV28 | NA | NA | CACQQGIDEKLFF | TGTGCCTGTCAACAGGGAATTGATGAAAAACTGTTTTTT
TRBJ2-3 | 15 | TRBV2 | NA | TRBD2 | CASRRTSGSEDTQYF | TGTGCCAGCAGGAGGACTAGCGGGAGTGAAGATACGCAGTATTTT
TRBJ1-1 | 15 | TRBV7-2 | NA | TRBD1 | CASSLAGQGATEAFF | TGTGCCAGCAGCTTAGCCGGCCAGGGGGCCACTGAAGCTTTCTTT
TRBJ2-7 | 15 | TRBV5-1 | NA | NA | CASSLRSGAPYEQYF | TGCGCCAGCAGCTTGCGGTCAGGGGCCCCCTACGAGCAGTACTTC
TRBJ2-7 | 13 | TRBV30 | NA | TRBD1 | CAWSVGQGYEQYF | TGTGCCTGGAGTGTAGGACAGGGCTACGAGCAGTACTTC
TRBJ2-7 | 15 | TRBV27 | NA | TRBD2 | CASRKIAGGPGEQYF | TGTGCCAGCAGGAAGATAGCGGGAGGGCCGGGCGAGCAGTACTTC
TRBJ2-1 | 14 | TRBV5-1 | NA | NA | CASSLTGSYNEQFF | TGCGCCAGCAGCTTGACAGGGAGCTACAATGAGCAGTTCTTC
TRBJ1-4 | 15 | TRBV28 | NA | TRBD1 | CASSLETGVGEKLFF | TGTGCCAGCAGTTTAGAGACAGGGGTAGGTGAAAAACTGTTTTTT
TRBJ2-7 | 12 | TRBV24-1 | NA | NA | CATSGQDYEQYF | TGTGCCACCAGTGGCCAGGACTACGAGCAGTACTTC
TRBJ2-6 | 17 | TRBV27 | NA | TRBD1 | CASTVAGGLPGANVLTF | TGTGCCAGCACAGTGGCAGGGGGCCTGCCTGGGGCCAACGTCCTGACTTTC
TRBJ1-5 | 14 | TRBV18 | NA | NA | CASSPLEGDQPQHF | TGTGCCAGCTCACCGTTGGAGGGAGATCAGCCCCAGCATTTT
TRBJ1-2 | 14 | TRBV6-5 | NA | TRBD1 | CASRGTGGNYGYTF | TGTGCCAGCAGAGGGACAGGGGGAAACTATGGCTACACCTTC
TRBJ1-5 | 16 | TRBV5-5 | NA | TRBD1 | CASSLVGGQSAQPQHF | TGTGCCAGCAGCTTGGTTGGGGGACAGAGCGCTCAGCCCCAGCATTTT
TRBJ2-7 | 11 | TRBV2 | NA | NA | CASSGAIEQYF | TGTGCCAGCAGTGGAGCTATCGAGCAGTACTTC
TRBJ1-1 | 15 | TRBV6-6 | NA | TRBD1 | CASSEIGQGSTEAFF | TGTGCCAGCAGTGAGATAGGACAGGGCTCCACTGAAGCTTTCTTT
TRBJ1-6 | 14 | TRBV6-1 | NA | TRBD1 | CASSEHRGNSPLHF | TGTGCCAGCAGTGAACACAGGGGAAATTCACCCCTCCACTTT
TRBJ1-5 | 17 | TRBV19 | NA | NA | CASSIGPGAGADQPQHF | TGTGCCAGTAGTATAGGCCCGGGGGCGGGGGCGGATCAGCCCCAGCATTTT
TRBJ1-2 | 15 | TRBV11-2 | NA | TRBD1 | CASSLGRTGAFGYTF | TGTGCCAGCAGCTTAGGACGGACAGGGGCTTTCGGCTACACCTTC
TRBJ2-7 | 14 | TRBV19 | NA | TRBD1 | CASRPGTGLYEQYF | TGTGCCAGTAGGCCCGGGACAGGCCTCTACGAGCAGTACTTC
TRBJ1-1 | 14 | TRBV6-5 | NA | NA | CASSYPTENTEAFF | TGTGCCAGCAGTTACCCGACAGAGAACACTGAAGCTTTCTTT
TRBJ1-1 | 12 | TRBV29-1 | few | NA | CSVGLGDTEAFF | TGCAGCGTTGGACTCGGGGACACTGAAGCTTTCTTT
TRBJ2-1 | 17 | TRBV7-2 | NA | TRBD2 | CASSLDYTSGSYNEQFF | TGTGCCAGCAGCTTAGATTATACTAGCGGGTCCTACAATGAGCAGTTCTTC
TRBJ1-5 | 14 | TRBV2 | NA | NA | CASSKGQGRGPQHF | TGTGCCAGCAGTAAGGGGCAGGGAAGGGGTCCCCAGCATTTT
TRBJ2-3 | 14 | TRBV2 | few | NA | CASTWSGPSDTQYF | TGTGCCAGCACCTGGTCAGGGCCCAGTGATACGCAGTATTTT
TRBJ1-6 | 14 | TRBV30 | NA | TRBD1 | CASKQGSYNSPLHF | TGTGCCAGCAAACAGGGGTCCTATAATTCACCCCTCCACTTT
TRBJ1-6 | 15 | TRBV28 | NA | NA | CASSYGTRDNSPLHF | TGTGCCAGCAGTTACGGGACTCGGGATAATTCACCCCTCCACTTT
TRBJ2-3 | 14 | TRBV6-1 | NA | NA | CASSDTQGIDTQYF | TGTGCCAGCAGTGATACCCAGGGGATAGATACGCAGTATTTT
TRBJ1-5 | 13 | TRBV11-2 | NA | NA | CASSLRDTQPQHF | TGTGCCAGCAGCTTACGAGACACCCAGCCCCAGCATTTT
TRBJ1-4 | 13 | TRBV14 | NA | NA | CASSLRGVEKLFF | TGTGCCAGCAGCCTCCGGGGGGTTGAAAAACTGTTTTTT
TRBJ2-1 | 15 | TRBV28 | NA | TRBD2 | CASTIAGRSYNEQFF | TGTGCCAGCACGATAGCGGGACGATCCTACAATGAGCAGTTCTTC
TRBJ1-1 | 14 | TRBV5-1 | NA | TRBD1 | CASSPGTANTEAFF | TGCGCCAGCAGCCCCGGGACAGCCAACACTGAAGCTTTCTTT
TRBJ2-1 | 15 | TRBV28 | NA | NA | CASSSPGGSYNEQFF | TGTGCCAGCAGCTCGCCTGGGGGGTCCTACAATGAGCAGTTCTTC
TRBJ2-7 | 14 | TRBV28 | NA | TRBD2 | CASSPPGGGHEQYF | TGTGCCAGCAGTCCACCGGGAGGCGGTCACGAGCAGTACTTC
TRBJ2-7 | 14 | TRBV19 | NA | TRBD2 | CASSITGGSYEQYF | TGTGCCAGTAGTATAACGGGGGGTTCCTACGAGCAGTACTTC
TRBJ2-1 | 16 | TRBV6-5 | NA | TRBD2 | CASSYSIQREGWEQFF | TGTGCCAGCAGTTACTCGATCCAGCGGGAGGGGTGGGAGCAGTTCTTC